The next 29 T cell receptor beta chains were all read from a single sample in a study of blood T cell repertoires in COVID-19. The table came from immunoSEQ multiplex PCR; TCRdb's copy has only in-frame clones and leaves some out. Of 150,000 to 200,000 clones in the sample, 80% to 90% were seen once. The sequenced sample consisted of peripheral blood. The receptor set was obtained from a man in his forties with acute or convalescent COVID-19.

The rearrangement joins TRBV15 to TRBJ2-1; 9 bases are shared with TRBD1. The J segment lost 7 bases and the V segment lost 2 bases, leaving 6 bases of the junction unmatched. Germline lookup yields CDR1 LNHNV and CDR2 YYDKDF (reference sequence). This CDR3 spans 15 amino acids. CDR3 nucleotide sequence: TGTGCCACCAGCAGAACGGGACAGGGTAGAAATGAGCAGTTCTTC. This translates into CATSRTGQGRNEQFF.

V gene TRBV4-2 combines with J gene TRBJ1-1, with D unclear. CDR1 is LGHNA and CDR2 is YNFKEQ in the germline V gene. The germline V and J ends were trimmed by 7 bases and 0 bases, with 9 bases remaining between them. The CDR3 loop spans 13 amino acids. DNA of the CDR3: TGTGCCAGCACCGATAGAATGAACACTGAAGCTTTCTTT. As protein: CASTDRMNTEAFF.

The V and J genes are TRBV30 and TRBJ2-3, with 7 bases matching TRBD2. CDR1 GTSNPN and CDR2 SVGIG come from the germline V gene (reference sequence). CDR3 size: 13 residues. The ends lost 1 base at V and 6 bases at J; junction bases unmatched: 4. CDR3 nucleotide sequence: TGTGCCTGGAGTGGGACTAGTAGGGATACGCAGTATTTT. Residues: CAWSGTSRDTQYF.

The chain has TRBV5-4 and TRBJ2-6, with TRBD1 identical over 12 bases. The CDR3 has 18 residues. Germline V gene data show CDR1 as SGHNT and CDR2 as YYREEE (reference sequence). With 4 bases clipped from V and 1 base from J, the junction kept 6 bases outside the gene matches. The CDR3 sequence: CASSPGGQGASGANVLTF. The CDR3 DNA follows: TGTGCCAGCAGCCCCGGGGGACAGGGGGCATCTGGGGCCAACGTCCTGACTTTC.

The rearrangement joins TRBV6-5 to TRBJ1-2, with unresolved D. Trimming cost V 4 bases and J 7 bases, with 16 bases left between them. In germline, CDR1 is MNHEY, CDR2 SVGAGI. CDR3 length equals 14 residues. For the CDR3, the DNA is TGTGCCAGCAGTTCAAAGCGGCCCGCTGGTGGCTACACCTTC. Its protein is CASSSKRPAGGYTF.

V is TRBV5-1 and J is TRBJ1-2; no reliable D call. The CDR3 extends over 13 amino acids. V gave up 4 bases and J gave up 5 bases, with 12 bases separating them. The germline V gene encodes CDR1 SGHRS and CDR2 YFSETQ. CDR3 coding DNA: TGCGCCAGCAGCCCCCGAGGTGAATATGGCTACACCTTC. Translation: CASSPRGEYGYTF.

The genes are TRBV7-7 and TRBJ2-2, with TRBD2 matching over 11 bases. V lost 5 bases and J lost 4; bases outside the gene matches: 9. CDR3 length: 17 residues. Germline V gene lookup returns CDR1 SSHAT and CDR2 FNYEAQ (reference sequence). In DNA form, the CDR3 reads TGTGCCAGCAGCACCACTAGCGGGGGACTCCTCACCGGGGAGCTGTTTTTT. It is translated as CASSTTSGGLLTGELFF.

CDR3 loop: CASSPSYPLLDYGYTF. As DNA, the CDR3 is TGTGCCAGCTCACCAAGTTACCCACTACTAGACTATGGCTACACCTTC. V gene TRBV18 combines with J gene TRBJ1-2, with unresolved D. The V gene lost 2 bases and the J gene lost 3 bases, with 16 bases spanning the gap. Looked up from germline, CDR1 is KGHSH and CDR2 is LQKENI. The CDR3 consists of 16 residues. Supplemented by reference TRBV18 and TRBJ1-2, the full variable domain reads NAGVMQNPRHLVRRRGQEARLRCSPMKGHSHVYWYRQLPEEGLKFMVYLQKENIIDESGMPKERFSAEFPKEGPSILRIQQVVRGDSAAYFCASSPSYPLLDYGYTFGSGTRLTVV.

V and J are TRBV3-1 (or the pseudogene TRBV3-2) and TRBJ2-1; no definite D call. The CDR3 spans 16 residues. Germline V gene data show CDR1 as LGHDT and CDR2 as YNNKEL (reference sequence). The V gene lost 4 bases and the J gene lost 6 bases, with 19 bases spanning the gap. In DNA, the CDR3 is TGTGCCAGCAGCCTCATTCGGCATGGCCAGGCCAATGAGCAGTTCTTC. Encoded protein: CASSLIRHGQANEQFF.

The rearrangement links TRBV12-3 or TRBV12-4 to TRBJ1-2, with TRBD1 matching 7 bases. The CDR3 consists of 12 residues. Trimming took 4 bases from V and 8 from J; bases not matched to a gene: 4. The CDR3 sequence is CASSWDRQGYTF. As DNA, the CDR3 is TGTGCCAGCAGTTGGGACAGACAGGGCTACACCTTC.

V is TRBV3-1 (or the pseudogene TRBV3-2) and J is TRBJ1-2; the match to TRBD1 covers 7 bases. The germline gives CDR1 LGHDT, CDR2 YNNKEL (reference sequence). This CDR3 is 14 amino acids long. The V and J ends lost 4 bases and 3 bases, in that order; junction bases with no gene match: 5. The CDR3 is CASSRQGGDYGYTF. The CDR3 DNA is TGTGCCAGCAGCCGACAGGGTGGAGACTATGGCTACACCTTC.

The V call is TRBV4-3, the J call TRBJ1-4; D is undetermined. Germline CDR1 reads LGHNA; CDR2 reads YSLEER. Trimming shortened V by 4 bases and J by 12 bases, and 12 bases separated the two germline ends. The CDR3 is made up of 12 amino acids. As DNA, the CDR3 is TGCGCCAGCAGCCGCCGACGAGGCGAACTGTTTTTT. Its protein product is CASSRRRGELFF.

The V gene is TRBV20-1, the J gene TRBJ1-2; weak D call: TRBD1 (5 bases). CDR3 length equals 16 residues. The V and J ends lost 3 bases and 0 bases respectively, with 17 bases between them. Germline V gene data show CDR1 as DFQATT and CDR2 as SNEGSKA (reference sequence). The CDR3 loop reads CSASGGPKGANYGYTF. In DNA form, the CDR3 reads TGCAGTGCTAGTGGTGGCCCGAAAGGGGCTAACTATGGCTACACCTTC.

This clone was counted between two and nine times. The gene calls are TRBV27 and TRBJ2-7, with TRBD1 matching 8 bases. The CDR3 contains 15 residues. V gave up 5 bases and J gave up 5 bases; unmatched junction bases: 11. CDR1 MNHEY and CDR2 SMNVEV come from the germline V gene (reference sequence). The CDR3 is CASSRTGWGSNEQYF. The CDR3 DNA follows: TGTGCCAGCAGTAGGACAGGGTGGGGGTCTAACGAGCAGTACTTC.

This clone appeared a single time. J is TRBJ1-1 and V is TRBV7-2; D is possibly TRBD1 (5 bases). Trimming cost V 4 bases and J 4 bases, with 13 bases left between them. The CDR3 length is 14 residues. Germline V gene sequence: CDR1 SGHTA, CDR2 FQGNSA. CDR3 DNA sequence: TGTGCCAGCAGCTACCCCTCGGGGGGCACTGAAGCTTTCTTT. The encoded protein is CASSYPSGGTEAFF.

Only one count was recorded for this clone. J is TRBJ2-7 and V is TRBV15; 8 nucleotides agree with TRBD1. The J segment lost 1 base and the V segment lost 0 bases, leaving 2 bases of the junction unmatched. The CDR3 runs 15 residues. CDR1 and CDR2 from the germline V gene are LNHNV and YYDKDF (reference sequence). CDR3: CATSREQGDSYEQYF. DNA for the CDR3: TGTGCCACCAGCAGAGAACAGGGGGATTCCTACGAGCAGTACTTC.

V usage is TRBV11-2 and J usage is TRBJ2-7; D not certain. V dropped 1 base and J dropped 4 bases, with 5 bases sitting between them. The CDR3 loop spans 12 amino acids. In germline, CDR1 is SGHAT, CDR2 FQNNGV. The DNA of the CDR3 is TGTGCCAGCAGCTTAGTCGGTTACGAGCAGTACTTC. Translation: CASSLVGYEQYF.

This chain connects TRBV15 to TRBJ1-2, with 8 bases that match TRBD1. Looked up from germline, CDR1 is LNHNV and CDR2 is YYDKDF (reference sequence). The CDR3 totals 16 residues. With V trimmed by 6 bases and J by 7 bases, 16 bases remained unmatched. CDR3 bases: TGTGCCACCAGGGGACCGACAGGGGCCGCACTCTCTGGCTACACCTTC. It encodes CATRGPTGAALSGYTF. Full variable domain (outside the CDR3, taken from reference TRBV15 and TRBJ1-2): DAMVIQNPRYQVTQFGKPVTLSCSQTLNHNVMYWYQQKSSQAPKLLFHYYDKDFNNEADTPDNFQSRRPNTSFCFLDIRSPGLGDTAMYLCATRGPTGAALSGYTFGSGTRLTVV.

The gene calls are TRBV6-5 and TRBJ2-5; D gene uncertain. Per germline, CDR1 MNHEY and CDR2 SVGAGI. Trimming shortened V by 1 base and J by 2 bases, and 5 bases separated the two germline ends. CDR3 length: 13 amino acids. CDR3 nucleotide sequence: TGTGCCAGCAGTTACTGGGCACAAGAGACCCAGTACTTC. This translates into CASSYWAQETQYF.

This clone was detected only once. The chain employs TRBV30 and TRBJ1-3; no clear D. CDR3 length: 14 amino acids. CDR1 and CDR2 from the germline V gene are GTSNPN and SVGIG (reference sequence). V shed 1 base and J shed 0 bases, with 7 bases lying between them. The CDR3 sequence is CAWSGTVSGNTIYF. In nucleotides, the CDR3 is TGTGCCTGGAGTGGTACAGTCTCTGGAAACACCATATATTTT.

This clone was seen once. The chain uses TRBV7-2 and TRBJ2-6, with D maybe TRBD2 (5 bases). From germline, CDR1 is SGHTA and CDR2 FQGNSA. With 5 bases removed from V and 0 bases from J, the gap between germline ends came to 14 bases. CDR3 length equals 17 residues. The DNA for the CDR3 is TGTGCCAGCAGCACAACCTTGGGGAGCTCTGGGGCCAACGTCCTGACTTTC. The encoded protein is CASSTTLGSSGANVLTF.

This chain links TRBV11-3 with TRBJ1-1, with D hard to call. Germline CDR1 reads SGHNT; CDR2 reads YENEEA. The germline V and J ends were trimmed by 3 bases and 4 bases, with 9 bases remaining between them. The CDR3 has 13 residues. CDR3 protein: CASSFSGGTEAFF. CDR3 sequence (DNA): TGTGCCAGCAGCTTTTCCGGTGGCACTGAAGCTTTCTTT.

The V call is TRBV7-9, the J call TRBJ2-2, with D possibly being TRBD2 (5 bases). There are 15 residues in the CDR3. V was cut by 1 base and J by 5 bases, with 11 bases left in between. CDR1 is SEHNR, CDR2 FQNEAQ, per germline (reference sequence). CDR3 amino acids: CASSLGRGITGELFF. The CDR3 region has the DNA TGTGCCAGCAGCTTAGGTCGAGGGATAACCGGGGAGCTGTTTTTT.

The CDR3 region has the DNA TGTGCCAGCAGCTTCACTACCTTGGGGACAGGGGAGTTCTTC. As protein: CASSFTTLGTGEFF. The V gene is TRBV7-9, the J gene TRBJ2-1; TRBD1 matches 10 bases. J was trimmed by 14 bases and V by 3 bases; bases with no gene match: 10. Germline V gives CDR1 SEHNR, CDR2 FQNEAQ (reference sequence). The CDR3 consists of 14 residues. The variable domain in full, completed from reference TRBV7-9 and TRBJ2-1, reads DTGVSQNPRHKITKRGQNVTFRCDPISEHNRLYWYRQTLGQGPEFLTYFQNEAQLEKSRLLSDRFSAERPKGSFSTLEIQRTEQGDSAMYLCASSFTTLGTGEFFGPGTRLTVL.

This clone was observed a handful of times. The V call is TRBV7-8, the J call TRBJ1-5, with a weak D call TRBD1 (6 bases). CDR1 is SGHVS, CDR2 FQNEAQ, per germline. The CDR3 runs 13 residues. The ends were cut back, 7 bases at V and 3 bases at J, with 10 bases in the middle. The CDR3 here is CASTTGYNQPQHF. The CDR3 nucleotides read TGTGCCAGCACTACAGGGTACAATCAGCCCCAGCATTTT.

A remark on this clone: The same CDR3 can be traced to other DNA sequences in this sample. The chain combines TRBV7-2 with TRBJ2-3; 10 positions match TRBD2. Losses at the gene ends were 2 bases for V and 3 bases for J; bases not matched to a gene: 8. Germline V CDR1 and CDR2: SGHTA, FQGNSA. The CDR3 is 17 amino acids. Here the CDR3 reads CASSLSPSGGRTDTQYF. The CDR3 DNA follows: TGTGCCAGCAGCTTAAGCCCTAGCGGGGGAAGGACAGATACGCAGTATTTT.

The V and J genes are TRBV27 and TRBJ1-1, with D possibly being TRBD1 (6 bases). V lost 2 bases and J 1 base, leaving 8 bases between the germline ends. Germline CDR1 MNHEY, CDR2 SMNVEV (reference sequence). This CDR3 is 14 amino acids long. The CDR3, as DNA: TGTGCCAGCAGTTTAGGACAGAAGAACACTGAAGCTTTCTTT. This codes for CASSLGQKNTEAFF.

The CDR3 protein is CASSNRGSREQYF. For the CDR3, the DNA is TGTGCCAGCAGCAACAGGGGTTCTCGAGAGCAGTACTTC. This rearrangement joins TRBV3-1 (or the pseudogene TRBV3-2) to TRBJ2-7; 7 nucleotides align to TRBD1. Trimming at V came to 5 bases and at J to 7 bases, leaving 8 bases not matched to a gene. Germline CDR1 LGHDT, CDR2 YNNKEL (reference sequence). CDR3 length: 13 amino acids.

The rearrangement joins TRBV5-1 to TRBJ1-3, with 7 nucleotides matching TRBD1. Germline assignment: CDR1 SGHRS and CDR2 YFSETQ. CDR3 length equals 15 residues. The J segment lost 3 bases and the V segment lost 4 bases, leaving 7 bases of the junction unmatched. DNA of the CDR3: TGCGCCAGCAGCCCAGACACAGGGGTTGGAAACACCATATATTTT. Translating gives CASSPDTGVGNTIYF. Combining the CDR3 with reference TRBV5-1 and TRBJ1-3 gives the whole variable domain KAGVTQTPRYLIKTRGQQVTLSCSPISGHRSVSWYQQTPGQGLQFLFEYFSETQRNKGNFPGRFSGRQFSNSRSEMNVSTLELGDSALYLCASSPDTGVGNTIYFGEGSWLTVV.